The 30 T cell receptor beta chains given below trace back to one sample, sequenced in a study of T-cell reconstitution after alpha-beta-depleted transplantation in children. TCRbeta library construction was performed incorporating unique molecular identifiers. One entry per CDR3 protein, called by TCRdb with MiXCR from the PCR reads. Here the sample spans some 490,000 distinct CDR3 sequences, around 12% being singletons. The specimen comprised PBMCs from the stem cell graft donor, sampled from the stem cell graft. The receptors stem from a human donor who donated a stem cell graft to a child with combined immunodeficiency.

This clonotype was seen a handful of times. The chain combines TRBV12-3 or TRBV12-4 with TRBJ2-3; possible D gene TRBD2, 5 bases. Between the trimmed V and J ends, which lost 2 bases and 0 bases, there was a span of 9 bases. This CDR3 has 15 residues. CDR3: CASSLMAGSTDTQYF. The CDR3 DNA sequence: TGTGCCAGCAGTTTAATGGCGGGCAGCACAGATACGCAGTATTTT.

This clonotype appeared a few times. This chain connects TRBV12-3 or TRBV12-4 to TRBJ2-6, with D perhaps matching TRBD1 (5 bases). The CDR3 spans 18 residues. The V end was cut by 3 bases, the J end by 2 bases, with 17 bases between. The CDR3 spells CASSFQGRASAGANVLTF. For the CDR3, the DNA is TGTGCCAGCAGTTTCCAGGGTAGGGCTTCCGCTGGGGCCAACGTCCTGACTTTC.

This clonotype was observed a handful of times. The J gene is TRBJ1-2, the V gene TRBV24-1; unclear D gene. This CDR3 region has 12 residues. Germline lookup yields CDR1 KGHDR and CDR2 SFDVKD. V dropped 4 bases and J dropped 8 bases, with 10 bases sitting between them. The CDR3 sequence is CATSEVGRGYTF. The CDR3 nucleotides are TGTGCCACCAGTGAGGTCGGTCGAGGCTACACCTTC.

The chain combines TRBV2 with TRBJ1-2, with 10 bases matching TRBD1. The CDR3 runs 17 residues. The V gene's germline CDR1 is SNHLY and CDR2 FYNNEI. Germline trimming cut 1 base from V and 2 bases from J; bases unmatched to any gene: 7. CDR3 bases: TGTGCCAGCAGTGAAGAGGACAGGGGGAGCCTCAACTATGGCTACACCTTC. The encoded protein is CASSEEDRGSLNYGYTF.

This clonotype has just a few counts. The chain joins TRBV20-1 to TRBJ2-5; D remains unclear. With 3 bases removed from V and 5 bases from J, the gap between germline ends came to 7 bases. Per germline, CDR1 DFQATT and CDR2 SNEGSKA (reference sequence). This CDR3 has 11 residues. CDR3 nucleotide sequence: TGCAGTGCTAGCAATGACGAGACCCAGTACTTC. It translates to CSASNDETQYF.

Ten or more counts support this clonotype. The J gene is TRBJ2-5, the V gene TRBV4-3; 13 positions agree with TRBD2. J lost 2 bases, V lost 4 bases, and 4 bases had no gene match. The CDR3 sequence is 16 residues long. CDR1 is LGHNA and CDR2 is YSLEER in the germline V gene. The CDR3 region has the DNA TGCGCCAGCAGCCCGGGACTAGCGGGAACTCAAGAGACCCAGTACTTC. Its protein is CASSPGLAGTQETQYF.

At least ten counts were recorded for this clonotype. J is TRBJ1-2 and V is TRBV2, with TRBD1 matching over 10 bases. CDR3 length equals 14 residues. J was trimmed by 8 bases and V by 6 bases; bases with no gene match: 9. Per germline, CDR1 SNHLY and CDR2 FYNNEI. The CDR3 bases are TGTGCCAGCAGCTCCGGGACAGGGGTCAAGGGCTACACCTTC. It encodes CASSSGTGVKGYTF.

At least ten counts were recorded for this clonotype. The rearrangement uses TRBV5-1 and TRBJ2-7; TRBD2 aligns across 9 bases. V lost 0 bases, J lost 6 bases, and 10 bases stayed unmatched. Germline CDR1 reads SGHRS; CDR2 reads YFSETQ. This CDR3 comprises 16 residues. The chain's CDR3 is CASSLDSPRGGFEQYF. The CDR3 DNA follows: TGCGCCAGCAGCTTGGACTCTCCGCGGGGGGGCTTCGAGCAGTACTTC.

The table lists this clonotype with many counts. V is TRBV6-5 and J is TRBJ1-5; 10 bases fit TRBD1. Trimming removed 6 bases from V and 0 bases from J; junction bases left unmatched: 5. Germline-derived CDR1 and CDR2 are MNHEY and SVGAGI. The length of the CDR3 is 16 residues. The CDR3 region has the DNA TGTGCCAGCAGCCCGACAGGGGGCTATAGCAATCAGCCCCAGCATTTT. Amino acids: CASSPTGGYSNQPQHF.

The chain uses TRBV12-3 or TRBV12-4 and TRBJ1-5; D perhaps matches TRBD1 (5 bases). The CDR3 runs to 14 residues. Trimming removed 3 bases at V and 7 bases at J, with 13 bases between. DNA of the CDR3: TGTGCCAGCAGTTTTGGGGGAAGGGACCAGCCCCAGCATTTT. Amino acids: CASSFGGRDQPQHF.

This clonotype was seen repeatedly, ten times or more. The chain is built from TRBV7-2 and TRBJ2-5, with TRBD1 as a possible D gene (6 bases). Germline V gene data show CDR1 as SGHTA and CDR2 as FQGNSA. CDR3 length: 14 amino acids. The V and J ends lost 0 bases and 5 bases respectively, with 10 bases between them. The CDR3 coding sequence is TGTGCCAGCAGCTTAGCGGGGGCATTTGAGACCCAGTACTTC. Protein sequence: CASSLAGAFETQYF.

The chain is built from TRBV11-1 and TRBJ1-1, with D possibly TRBD1 on 6 matching bases. V lost 1 base and J 2 bases, leaving 20 bases between the germline ends. CDR3 length: 18 residues. Germline V lookup: CDR1 SGHAT, CDR2 FQDESV (reference sequence). The CDR3 protein is CASSLGPGGAVINTEAFF. CDR3 in DNA: TGTGCCAGCAGCTTAGGCCCGGGGGGGGCAGTCATAAACACTGAAGCTTTCTTT.

This clonotype was recorded many times. The chain links TRBV5-1 to TRBJ2-5; TRBD2 is a possible D gene (6 bases). Germline assignment: CDR1 SGHRS and CDR2 YFSETQ. V was cut by 4 bases and J by 2 bases, with 18 bases left in between. The length of the CDR3 is 16 residues. The CDR3: CASSPMGGGWQETQYF. The CDR3 DNA is TGCGCCAGCAGCCCCATGGGGGGAGGTTGGCAAGAGACCCAGTACTTC. Full variable domain (rest looked up from reference TRBV5-1 and TRBJ2-5): KAGVTQTPRYLIKTRGQQVTLSCSPISGHRSVSWYQQTPGQGLQFLFEYFSETQRNKGNFPGRFSGRQFSNSRSEMNVSTLELGDSALYLCASSPMGGGWQETQYFGPGTRLLVL.

The V and J genes are TRBV4-1 and TRBJ2-1, with D perhaps matching TRBD2 (5 bases). This CDR3 comprises 16 residues. V was cut by 0 bases and J by 6 bases, with 15 bases left in between. Germline CDR1 MGHRA, CDR2 YSYEKL. The CDR3 region has the DNA TGCGCCAGCAGCCAAGAAGTTGTTAGCAGCGGCAATGAGCAGTTCTTC. This sequence encodes CASSQEVVSSGNEQFF.

This chain joins TRBV6-1 and TRBJ1-5; weak D call: TRBD1 (5 bases). Germline V gene lookup returns CDR1 MNHNS and CDR2 SASEGT. The CDR3 covers 19 residues. V was shortened by 2 bases and J by 5 bases, with 25 bases between the two germline ends. CDR3 in amino acids: CASSEYWQGFESRDQPQHF. The CDR3 region has the DNA TGTGCCAGCAGTGAATATTGGCAGGGATTTGAGTCTAGGGATCAGCCCCAGCATTTT.

This sequence joins TRBV7-2 and TRBJ2-4, with D possibly being TRBD1 (6 bases). CDR1 and CDR2 from the germline V gene are SGHTA and FQGNSA. V lost 0 bases to trimming and J lost 0 bases, with 9 bases between them. The CDR3 has 16 amino acids. CDR3 DNA sequence: TGTGCCAGCAGCTTAGCTGGGGGCCTAGCCAAAAACATTCAGTACTTC. Amino acid sequence: CASSLAGGLAKNIQYF.

This clonotype occurred a few times. The chain is built from TRBV27 and TRBJ1-6, with 9 bases fitting TRBD1. This CDR3 is 17 amino acids long. Losses at the gene ends were 5 bases for V and 9 bases for J; bases not matched to a gene: 14. Germline CDR1 and CDR2: MNHEY and SMNVEV (reference sequence). In nucleotides, the CDR3 is TGTGCCAGCAGTCCCCATTCTGGACAGGGGAATACTTCACCCCTCCACTTT. Protein sequence: CASSPHSGQGNTSPLHF.

This clonotype was picked up a small number of times. J is TRBJ2-7 and V is TRBV11-2; D not resolved. The germline V gene has CDR1 SGHAT and CDR2 FQNNGV. The V end was cut by 0 bases, the J end by 2 bases, with 11 bases between. The CDR3 sequence is 15 residues long. CDR3 amino acids: CASSLDLQNTYEQYF. The CDR3, as DNA: TGTGCCAGCAGCTTAGACCTCCAAAACACCTACGAGCAGTACTTC.

The table lists this clonotype with many counts. The chain uses TRBV9 and TRBJ2-5; no clear D gene. This CDR3 region has 12 residues. Germline CDR1 is SGDLS and CDR2 is YYNGEE. V dropped 2 bases and J dropped 3 bases, with 5 bases sitting between them. The CDR3 is CASSVGEETQYF. In nucleotides, the CDR3 is TGTGCCAGCAGCGTTGGGGAAGAGACCCAGTACTTC.

A few counts support this clonotype. The genes are TRBV6-5 and TRBJ1-1; D uncertain. Trimming took 0 bases from V and 5 from J, leaving 10 bases between them. Germline CDR1 and CDR2: MNHEY and SVGAGI. The CDR3 consists of 14 residues. DNA for the CDR3: TGTGCCAGCAGTTACTCGGCCGTCGTGACTGAAGCTTTCTTT. Translation gives CASSYSAVVTEAFF.

This clonotype was picked up many times. The V gene is TRBV9, the J gene TRBJ1-4, with D maybe TRBD1 (5 bases). Germline-derived CDR1 and CDR2 are SGDLS and YYNGEE. This CDR3 is built from 14 residues. The ends were cut back, 4 bases at V and 4 bases at J, with 11 bases in the middle. CDR3 in amino acids: CASSSRGDNEKLFF. CDR3 sequence (DNA): TGTGCCAGCAGCTCCCGGGGGGATAATGAAAAACTGTTTTTT.

This clonotype showed up just a few times. This rearrangement joins TRBV29-1 to TRBJ2-2, with D perhaps TRBD1 (5 bases). This CDR3 has 12 residues. Trimming took off 6 bases at V and 2 bases at J, with 7 bases between the two ends. The germline gives CDR1 SQVTM, CDR2 ANQGSEA. CDR3 in amino acids: CSVTANTGELFF. The DNA for the CDR3 is TGCAGCGTGACAGCTAACACCGGGGAGCTGTTTTTT.

Comment on this clonotype: This CDR3 fails to terminate in the conserved phenylalanine or tryptophan, so it likely reflects a read error. The rearrangement joins TRBV14 to TRBJ1-2; tentatively, D is TRBD1 (5 bases). V gave up 1 base and J gave up 5 bases, with 11 bases separating them. Germline assignment: CDR1 SGHDN and CDR2 FVKESK. The CDR3 extends over 14 amino acids. CDR3 sequence (DNA): TGTGCCAGCAGCCAAGGGGACGGATCTTATGGCTACACCTGC. This gives the protein CASSQGDGSYGYTC.

The table lists this clonotype with a few counts. The chain recombines TRBV6-1 with TRBJ2-7; D may correspond to TRBD1 or TRBD2 (5 bases each). Per germline, CDR1 MNHNS and CDR2 SASEGT. The CDR3 length is 13 residues. V gave up 6 bases and J gave up 4 bases, with 13 bases separating them. CDR3 nucleotides: TGTGCCAGCAGGGGGACGGGGCCTTACGAGCAGTACTTC. It specifies CASRGTGPYEQYF.

V usage is TRBV5-1 and J usage is TRBJ2-3; 8 bases fit TRBD2. This CDR3 is 15 amino acids long. The V gene end was trimmed by 1 base and the J gene end by 6 bases; junction bases not matched to a gene: 7. The germline V gene encodes CDR1 SGHRS and CDR2 YFSETQ. Here the CDR3 reads CASSLLREGRDTQYF. CDR3 nucleotide sequence: TGCGCCAGCAGCTTGCTCCGGGAGGGCCGTGATACGCAGTATTTT. The complete variable domain, with remaining parts taken from reference TRBV5-1 and TRBJ2-3, reads KAGVTQTPRYLIKTRGQQVTLSCSPISGHRSVSWYQQTPGQGLQFLFEYFSETQRNKGNFPGRFSGRQFSNSRSEMNVSTLELGDSALYLCASSLLREGRDTQYFGPGTRLTVL.

The chain has TRBV11-2 and TRBJ1-5; D is undetermined. The CDR3 consists of 14 residues. Per germline, CDR1 SGHAT and CDR2 FQNNGV. Between the trimmed V and J ends, which lost 4 bases and 9 bases, there was a span of 16 bases. CDR3 protein: CASSSRPGLGPQHF. For the CDR3, the DNA is TGTGCCAGCAGCTCAAGACCGGGGTTGGGGCCCCAGCATTTT.

The table lists this clonotype with many counts. The chain combines TRBV5-1 with TRBJ2-7; the D gene is possibly TRBD2 (6 bases). CDR1 SGHRS and CDR2 YFSETQ come from the germline V gene. The CDR3 runs 14 residues. V was shortened by 0 bases and J by 0 bases, with 7 bases between the two germline ends. The CDR3 region has the DNA TGCGCCAGCAGCTTGGACGGGAGCTCCTACGAGCAGTACTTC. This sequence encodes CASSLDGSSYEQYF.

The chain recombines TRBV6-2 or TRBV6-3 with TRBJ2-1; 9 bases map to TRBD2. This CDR3 has 14 residues. Trimming removed 2 bases from V and 6 bases from J; junction bases left unmatched: 2. The germline V gene has CDR1 MNHEY and CDR2 SVGEGT. Here the CDR3 reads CASSYLAGSNEQFF. DNA of the CDR3: TGTGCCAGCAGTTACCTAGCGGGAAGCAATGAGCAGTTCTTC.

The CDR3 nucleotides are TGTGCCAGCAGTGAAAGGGGAGAGGCCACCGGGGAGCTGTTTTTT. Translating gives CASSERGEATGELFF. The gene calls are TRBV6-4 and TRBJ2-2; possibly TRBD1 or TRBD2 for D (5 bases each). V lost 3 bases and J 4 bases, leaving 12 bases between the germline ends. There are 15 residues in the CDR3. From germline, CDR1 is MRHNA and CDR2 SNTAGT.

For the CDR3, the DNA is TGCAGCGTCCAATCAGGAGGGAACACTGAAGCTTTCTTT. Its protein product is CSVQSGGNTEAFF. The rearrangement joins TRBV29-1 to TRBJ1-1, with D hard to call. Trimming shortened V by 6 bases and J by 1 base, and 12 bases separated the two germline ends. Germline CDR1 SQVTM, CDR2 ANQGSEA. The CDR3 is 13 amino acids. The whole variable domain, filled in from reference TRBV29-1 and TRBJ1-1, reads SAVISQKPSRDICQRGTSLTIQCQVDSQVTMMFWYRQQPGQSLTLIATANQGSEATYESGFVIDKFPISRPNLTFSTLTVSNMSPEDSSIYLCSVQSGGNTEAFFGQGTRLTVV.